The rows below give T cell receptor beta chains drawn from one sample of a study of TIL therapy for anti-PD-1-resistant metastatic lung cancer. Measured with immunoSEQ multiplex PCR; TCRdb has only the in-frame clones, and not every one. The sample gives 55,000 to 65,000 clones, 73% of which show up once; roughly 2% is in the top ten. The sample was blood, taken at baseline. Every receptor here comes from a person aged 25 to 85 with non-small cell lung cancer. Both conserved end residues are part of each CDR3. D genes are given only for firm matches. The listing skips clone size in some rows; elsewhere it reads once, few, many or a size class.

-	-	TRBV4-2	TRBJ2-7	TGTGCCAGCAGCCAAGGCCAGGGGGGGGTGACCTACGAGCAGTACTTC	CASSQGQGGVTYEQYF
-	once	TRBV7-6	TRBJ2-1	TGTGCCAGCAGCTTTAGCGGCAATGAGCAGTTCTTC	CASSFSGNEQFF
TRBD1	-	TRBV11-2	TRBJ1-2	TGTGCCAGCAGCCTGAGGGACAGGGACTTCGATAACTATGGCTACACCTTC	CASSLRDRDFDNYGYTF
TRBD2	-	TRBV11-1	TRBJ2-3	TGTGCCAGCAGCCTCGGGACTAGCAGAGATACGCAGTATTTT	CASSLGTSRDTQYF
TRBD1	-	TRBV18	TRBJ1-3	TGTGCCAGCTCATGGACAGGGGACTCATTCTCTGGAAACACCATATATTTT	CASSWTGDSFSGNTIYF
TRBD1	-	TRBV14	TRBJ1-1	TGTGCCAGCAGGTCAGGGGGCGCGGGCACTGAAGCTTTCTTT	CASRSGGAGTEAFF
-	-	TRBV5-4	TRBJ1-1	TGTGCCAGCAGCTTGGCCGGGCAGGGAACAGCTTTCTTT	CASSLAGQGTAFF
TRBD1	-	TRBV11-3	TRBJ1-2	TGTGCCAGCAGCTTTGGCGGACAGGGACGAAACTATGGCTACACCTTC	CASSFGGQGRNYGYTF
TRBD1	-	TRBV7-2	TRBJ1-5	TGTGCCAGCAGCATAGGACAGGGGGCGAATCAGCCCCAGCATTTT	CASSIGQGANQPQHF
-	-	TRBV10-2	TRBJ1-6	TGCGCCTGTGCCGGGACCCCCAATTCACCCCTCCACTTT	CACAGTPNSPLHF
-	-	TRBV2	TRBJ1-1	TGTGCCAGCAGTGAACCGACAGTTATGAACACTGAAGCTTTCTTT	CASSEPTVMNTEAFF
-	-	TRBV27	TRBJ1-2	TGTGCCAGCAGCGACGGGGGGCCTGATGGCTACACCTTC	CASSDGGPDGYTF
-	few	TRBV10-3	TRBJ1-6	TGTGCCCCCCCGTCAGAAAGGATTTCACCCCTCCACTTT	CAPPSERISPLHF
-	-	TRBV19	TRBJ2-7	TGTGCCAGTAAGAGCGGAGCCTACGAGCAGTACTTC	CASKSGAYEQYF